This TCR beta chain was observed in a study of blood T cell repertoires in COVID-19 (dated by TCRdb to the early 2020s). For context, the study as a whole: Samples from collaborators originated in the United States, Italy and Spain and spanned both the acute and convalescent phases of COVID-19. The material from the prospective study consisted of cDNA or gDNA derived from T cells, B-cell-depleted T cells, or PBMCs. Subjects who had been exposed to COVID-19, were actively infected with it, or had recovered from it provided the deeply sampled blood TCRbeta repertoires that made up the dataset. The repertoires were released in a freely available public database meant as a resource for research on the immune response to SARS-CoV-2. The samples were drawn from the first 160 participants of the ongoing ImmuneRACE study and from some 1,300 subjects provided by 6 global collaborators. Sample metadata almost always included a de-identified subject ID, COVID-19 status, age in years and sex. Where HLA class I and class II types were available, the types were taken from metadata supplied by the sample provider, not from assay-based typing.

The research as a whole found: How much clinical and demographic metadata was included differed by source and by participant, and the metadata was provided uncurated.

Inclusive of the bounding cysteine and phenylalanine, the CDR3 is 16 residues long. The retained sequence is limited to the CDR3, 48 bases, with the frame set at the first base. V and J are trimmed by 4 bases and 3 bases, and the gene matches miss 10 bases of the junction. The germline V gene gives CDR1 as SGDLS and CDR2 as YYNGEE. TCRbeta CDR3 regions were amplified from genomic DNA by means of the immunoSEQ Assay, a bias-controlled multiplex PCR. As for how the authors treated the data: Nucleated cell counts per sample were estimated from amplification of reference gene primers within the assay. To quantify the absolute abundance of each unique TCRbeta CDR3 rearrangement, sequence reads were collapsed and filtered. Productive Simpson clonality was computed per sample as the square root of Simpson's diversity index over productive rearrangements. Not all clones reach the TCRdb copy of this immuneACCESS table, which keeps in-frame sequences only. Checked studies attribute under half of the gap to unresolved V genes and leave the rest unexplained. V and J calls and clone size follow that table, whereas D and trimming were derived from the DNA. For this sample the table gives fewer than 130,000 clones, of which about 90% were detected only once. The top ten hold around 5.1% of the sample.

Each collaborating institution followed its own protocols to collect whole blood in K2EDTA tubes. For TCRbeta analysis, collaborators shipped samples as frozen whole blood, isolated PBMCs, or DNA extracted from either of those sample types. This clone was found a few times. Which antigen it targets is not known. One base away there is no much larger clone; base qualities are not given. Sequencing was performed on peripheral blood. The source is a human donor in a cohort sampled during active COVID-19. The V and J segments used are TRBV9 and TRBJ2-3, with 8 middle bases fitting TRBD2. The nucleotide sequence reads as follows: TGTGCCAGCAGCCCCAAGACAGGCGGGGGGACAGATACGCAGTATTTT. It is translated as CASSPKTGGGTDTQYF.